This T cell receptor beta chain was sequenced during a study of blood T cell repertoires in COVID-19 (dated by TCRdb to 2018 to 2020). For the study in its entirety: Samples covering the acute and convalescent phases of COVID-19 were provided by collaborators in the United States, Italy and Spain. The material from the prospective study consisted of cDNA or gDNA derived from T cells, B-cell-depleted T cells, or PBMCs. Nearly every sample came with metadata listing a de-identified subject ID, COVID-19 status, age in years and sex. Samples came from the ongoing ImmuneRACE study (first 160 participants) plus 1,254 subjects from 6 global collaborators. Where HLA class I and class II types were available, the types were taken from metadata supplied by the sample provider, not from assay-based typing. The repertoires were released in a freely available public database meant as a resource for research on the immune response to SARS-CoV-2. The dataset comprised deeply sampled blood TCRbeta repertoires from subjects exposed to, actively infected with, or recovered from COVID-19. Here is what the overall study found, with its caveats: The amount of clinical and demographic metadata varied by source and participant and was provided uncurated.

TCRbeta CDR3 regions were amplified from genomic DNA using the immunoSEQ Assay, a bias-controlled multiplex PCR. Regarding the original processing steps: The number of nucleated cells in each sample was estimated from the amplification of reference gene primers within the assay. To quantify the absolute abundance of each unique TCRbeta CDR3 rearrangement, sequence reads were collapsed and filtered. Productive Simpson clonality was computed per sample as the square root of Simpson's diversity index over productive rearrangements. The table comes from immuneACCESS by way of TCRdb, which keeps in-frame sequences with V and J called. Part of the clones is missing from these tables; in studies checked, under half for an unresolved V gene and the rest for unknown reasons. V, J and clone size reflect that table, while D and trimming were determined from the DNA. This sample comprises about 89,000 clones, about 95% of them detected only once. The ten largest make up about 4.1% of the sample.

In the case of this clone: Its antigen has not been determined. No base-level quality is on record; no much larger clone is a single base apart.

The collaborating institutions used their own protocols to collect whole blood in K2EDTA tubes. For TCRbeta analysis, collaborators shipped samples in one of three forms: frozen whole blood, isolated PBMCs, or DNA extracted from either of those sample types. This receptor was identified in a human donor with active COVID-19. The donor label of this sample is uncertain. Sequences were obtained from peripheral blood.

CDR3 region: CASSFFQTMSNSPLHF. The sequenced DNA: TGTGCCAGCAGTTTCTTTCAAACGATGAGTAATTCACCCCTCCACTTT. The rearranged segments are TRBV27 and TRBJ1-6; a confident D gene designation cannot be given. Trimming removed 3 bases from V and 6 bases from J, leaving 15 bases between the germline ends. The CDR1 and CDR2 encoded by the germline V gene (reference sequence) are MNHEY and SMNVEV. The CDR3 spans 16 residues, from the cysteine through the phenylalanine. CDR3 DNA only is kept here, 48 bases in frame from base 1.